Given below is one T cell receptor beta chain in context. As yet, its antigen is unknown. The V and J ends lost 4 bases and 5 bases, in that order; junction bases with no gene match: 11. The CDR3 has 17 residues. Per germline, CDR1 SGHRS and CDR2 YFSETQ. This sample was included in a study of cytomegalovirus exposure and HLA in healthy donors. The PCR employed 60 Vbeta primers together with 13 Jbeta primers. Measured with immunoSEQ multiplex PCR; TCRdb has only the in-frame clones, and not every one. The sample shows 150,000 or so clones, approximately 74% of them seen only once. Study results and limitations: The listing of some 170 TCR beta chains classed them as cytomegalovirus-associated. Association of a missense DCLRE1C variant with TCR beta V- and J-gene trimming was reported in a later analysis. High sensitivity and specificity were reportedly achieved when the classifier diagnosed cytomegalovirus status. Association with HLA alleles at 0.05 false discovery rate was found for approximately 18,000 TCR beta sequences in a later analysis.

Specimen: PBMCs. The source of this sequence is a male donor in good health and CMV-seronegative. The chain carries TRBV5-1 and TRBJ1-6; 8 nucleotides agree with TRBD1. DNA of the CDR3: TGCGCCAGCAGCCCACACCAGGGGGCGCTGAATAATTCACCCCTCCACTTT. Encoded protein: CASSPHQGALNNSPLHF.